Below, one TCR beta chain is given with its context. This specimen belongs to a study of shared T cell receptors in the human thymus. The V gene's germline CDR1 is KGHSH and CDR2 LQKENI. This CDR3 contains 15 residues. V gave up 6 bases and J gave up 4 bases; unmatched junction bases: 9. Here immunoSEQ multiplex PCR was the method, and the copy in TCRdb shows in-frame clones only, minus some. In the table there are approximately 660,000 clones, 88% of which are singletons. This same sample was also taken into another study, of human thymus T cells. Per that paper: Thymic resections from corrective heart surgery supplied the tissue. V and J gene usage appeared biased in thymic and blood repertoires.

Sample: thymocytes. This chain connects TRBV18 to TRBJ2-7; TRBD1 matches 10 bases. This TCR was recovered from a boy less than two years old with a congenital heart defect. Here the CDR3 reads CASSPLTGGGYEQYF. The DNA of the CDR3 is TGTGCCAGCTCTCCGCTGACAGGGGGCGGGTACGAGCAGTACTTC.